The table lists the clone carrying this T cell receptor beta chain with many counts. The target antigen is unknown. TCRdb processed the RACE reads anew with MiXCR; each CDR3 protein has one entry. The sample holds roughly 90,000 distinct CDR3 sequences; roughly a tenth are singletons and the top ten take approximately 1.1%. These data are taken from a study of human T cells and chemical hapten exposure. Study-wide points: The count of PT1 expanded TCRs correlated positively with patch test score.

The germline V gene has CDR1 KGHSH and CDR2 LQKENI. Trimming left V 2 bases short and J 2 bases short, with 12 bases between. The CDR3 consists of 15 residues. Sample time point: patch test 3, about 24 weeks after DPC sensitization. As for treatment: therapeutic diphenylcyclopropenone sensitization with weekly scalp DPC. The sequencing here drew on whole blood, taken in connection with sensitization to the hapten diphenylcyclopropenone (DPC). This clonotype originated in a woman in her 30s with alopecia areata. Some clones in this sample may be carry-over from other donors' samples. This chain uses TRBV18 with TRBJ1-1; TRBD1 might be the D (5 bases). CDR3 region: CASSPGRGGNTEAFF. DNA of the CDR3: TGTGCCAGCTCACCAGGTAGGGGTGGAAACACTGAAGCTTTCTTT.